This T cell receptor (beta chain) emerged from a study of shared clonotypes between healthy human individuals. Background on the study: Aged between 18 and 49, the donors were two women and three men.

The CDR3 is 15 amino acids. The ends lost 2 bases at V and 6 bases at J; junction bases unmatched: 8. Germline loops: CDR1 SEHNR, CDR2 FQNEAQ (reference sequence). The run depth of the assay was deep. The protocol was immunoSEQ multiplex PCR, while the TCRdb copy is restricted to in-frame clones and leaves out a portion. The profile shows 600,000 to 700,000 clones, more than 70% of them singletons. CD4+ cells yielded CD45RA+ naive and CD45RA-negative memory subsets. The study, taken as a whole, reports: Richness estimates generally favored naive over memory subsets.

This clone was counted between two and nine times. The antigen remains undetermined. This TCR was recovered from a woman under 40 in good health. The chain has TRBV7-9 and TRBJ2-7; 9 bases are a match to TRBD2. Sequencing input: memory CD4+ T cells sorted from blood. Subset meaning: CD45RA-negative fraction. In DNA form, the CDR3 reads TGTGCCAGCAGCTTATCGACTAGCGGCAAGCGCGAGCAGTACTTC. Its translation is CASSLSTSGKREQYF.